This T cell receptor (beta chain) was profiled in a study of cytomegalovirus exposure and HLA in healthy donors (TCRdb year 2017). Describing the broader study: In an earlier analysis of around 540 of the donors, about 270 Gb of sequence data and approximately 100 million unique TCR beta sequences from approximately 180 million T cells were reported. Roughly 300 gigabases of sequencing data and 91 million or so unique TCR sequences made up an early release that covered under 750 HLA-typed donors. Of the 300 to 450 genotyped donors, approximately 83% fell in the genetic ancestry cluster associated with self-reported Caucasian donors. The study aimed to test whether cataloging public T cell receptors could reveal signatures of past pathogen exposure. The T cell repertoires of some 670 subjects were profiled by immunosequencing and related to cytomegalovirus serostatus. Along with the approximately 700-subject first cohort, a separate validation cohort of approximately 110 different subjects was used. The study combined high-throughput TCR immunosequencing, statistical association of individual TCRs with disease status, and machine learning to predict cytomegalovirus infection status. In a later analysis, previously published TCR beta repertoires from some 640 donors were re-analyzed and high-resolution HLA genotyping was added so that TCR occurrence patterns could be studied. In the later analysis, no new phenotypic data were used to find candidate immune exposures; instead, reliance was placed on TCR beta sequences and their occurrence across donors. To decide whether each TCR beta V gene segment behaved as functional or pseudogenic, an earlier analysis of approximately 620 of the donors relied on high-throughput TCR beta sequencing. Donor age, sex, ethnicity and CMV serostatus were collected together with the repertoire data. A later genetic analysis used genome-wide SNP genotypes for about 65% of the 666 donors, treating that subset as a discovery cohort. Every repertoire in the discovery cohort had been generated on one and the same sequencing platform. HLA typing included class I and class II loci at four-digit resolution. The number of typed donors differed by locus: about 620-640 for A, B, C, DRB1 and DQB1; 500 to 550 for DQA1; some 590 for DPA1; and roughly 490 for DPB1. Four or five DR-DQ haplotypes were handled as single units for association and clustering because linkage in the cohort was strong. Across under 500 genotyped donors of the cohort, an average of about 250,000 unique TCR beta nucleotide sequences per donor were sequenced, and roughly 20% of those sequences were non-productive.

The receptor library was made with the immunoSEQ multiplex PCR assay. The multiplex PCR relied on a mix of 60 forward primers for TCR Vbeta segments and 13 reverse primers for TCR Jbeta segments. A multiplex PCR assay on genomic DNA amplified the CDR3 region of rearranged TCR beta genes. The Illumina HiSeq System was used to sequence the amplified TCR beta libraries as 87-base-pair reads. Processing in the source paper ran as follows. In a later analysis, around 80 million unique TCR beta chains were counted across the approximately 620 repertoires, and approximately 11 million of these chains were shared by at least two donors. To remove PCR and sequencing errors, raw reads were error-corrected and collapsed into unique sequences using a nearest-neighbor algorithm that merged closely related sequences. Alignment of CDR3 sequences to IMGT reference sequences was used to assign V, D and J gene segments. For a sequence to be retained, a match of at least six nucleotides to both a V gene segment and a J gene segment was required. A rearrangement counted as productive if the CDR3 had no stop codons and remained in frame with V and J, and every other rearrangement counted as non-productive. CDR3 was defined according to IMGT convention as the region running from the second conserved V-encoded cysteine to the conserved J-encoded phenylalanine. The earlier analysis of about 610 of the donors excluded sequences that lacked an unambiguous match to a single V gene segment. An earlier analysis of some 500 of the donors classified V segments as functional when productive rearrangements were above 56.7% and as segregating when the standard deviation between donors was above 5%. A statistical classification framework was built to diagnose cytomegalovirus status from the catalog of TCR beta chain sequences. V and J gene assignment, in a later analysis, came from comparing TCR nucleotide sequences with IMGT/GENE-DB human TR gene sequences. A later analysis assigned CDR3 sequences and most-parsimonious VDJ recombination scenarios with the TCRdist pipeline. In a later analysis, each TCR beta chain was defined by its CDR3 amino acid sequence together with its V-gene family, and reads without a unique V-gene family were excluded. In a later analysis, approximately 590 highly shared, low-generation-probability nucleotide sequences were removed to address suspected cross-contamination and a sequencing artifact. In a later analysis, a clonal expansion index was calculated for each public chain from normalized within-repertoire ranks of inferred template counts. In a later analysis, generation probabilities were computed using a VDJ recombination model fitted to out-of-frame rearrangements, and the results were checked against IGoR. In a later analysis, TCR-TCR, TCR-HLA and TCR-CMV co-occurrence was scored with hypergeometric tests, and a repertoire-size bias correction was applied to TCR pairs. False discovery rates were estimated in a later analysis by permuting HLA or CMV assignments 20 times. In a later analysis, co-occurring TCRs were grouped using DBSCAN, and TCRdist sequence similarity was added for clustering within HLA-allele-positive subsets. For co-occurrence clustering, repertoires with fewer than 30,000 or more than 120,000 public chains were excluded, along with five repertoires with anomalous nucleotide sharing. The immuneACCESS repertoire file appears here via TCRdb, limited to in-frame rearrangements. These files lack a portion of the clones; in checked studies, under half of the deficit traces to unresolved V genes, and the cause of the others is not known. V, J and clone size are taken as reported in that table, and D and trimming were inferred from the DNA itself. This sample's clone table shows 60,000 to 65,000 clones. The top ten constitute 3.6% of the sample.

Concerning this clone: There is no known antigen for this receptor.

The cohort comprised around 700 healthy bone marrow donors. At the time of sampling, all cohort members were nominally healthy, though unrecorded immune exposures were likely present. The donor tested CMV seronegative, placing the donor among the approximately 360 seronegative members of the cohort. Every donor gave a peripheral blood sample, and the peripheral blood mononuclear cells from that sample were used for TCR beta sequencing. Genomic DNA extraction from the blood cell samples was performed with the Qiagen DNeasy Blood Extraction Kit. General conclusions and limits of the study: In a later analysis, HLA-associated TCR beta chains were found to be more clonally expanded and to have lower generation probabilities than equally common non-associated chains. The authors suggested that the approach could potentially be generalized to other disease states and immunological phenotypes. V-gene and J-gene trimming of TCR beta chains was associated with a missense DCLRE1C variant in a later genetic analysis, and the association was replicated in an independent cohort. The cohort was sequenced for TCR beta chains only, and without alpha or paired-chain data the features that could be detected were limited. Most TCR sequences were observed very rarely across donors, whereas some public TCRs were present in many individuals. An earlier analysis of around 600 of the donors showed that most TCR beta V segments appeared in productive rearrangements either about 87% or about 30% of the time, which broadly matched IMGT annotations. The study gave a list of roughly 150 TCR beta chains associated with cytomegalovirus. The earlier analysis of approximately 540 of the donors excluded approximately 15 rarely observed V segments, including chromosome 9 orphons, because counts were too low. Three of the identified cytomegalovirus-associated TCR beta chains were confirmed in vitro to be specific for cytomegalovirus antigens. Several of the top co-occurrence clusters appeared to be linked to parvovirus B19, influenza, CMV and Epstein-Barr virus, according to a later analysis. When HLA alleles, especially DR and DQ, strongly co-occurred, attributing TCR associations to individual alleles was difficult. The only immune exposure information available for the cohort was CMV serostatus. In a later analysis, TCR association rates were found to vary across HLA loci, with the most associated TCRs seen for DRB1 alleles and the fewest for HLA-C alleles. Sequencing depth was assumed to be roughly uniform across donors in the presence/absence analyses, though that assumption may not hold. The 87-base-pair reads could not distinguish some IMGT-functional V segments, including TRBV6-2 and TRBV6-3, so those segments were excluded. A further reported finding was that TCR beta sequences accurately predicted the HLA-A and HLA-B alleles for most subjects in the first cohort. The classifier was reported to diagnose cytomegalovirus status with high specificity and sensitivity in both the original cohort and the validation cohort. Specific HLA alleles were associated with 16,951 TCR beta sequences at a false discovery rate of 0.05 in a later analysis. A later genetic analysis reported fewer N-insertions in productive TCRs among donors in an Asian-associated ancestry cluster than the roughly 720-donor mean. Correlated functional status among segregating V segments might reflect linkage disequilibrium, but an unknown experimental factor could not be ruled out. A later analysis found that most CMV-associated TCR beta chains appeared HLA-restricted, with HLA associations seemingly driven largely by CMV exposure. A group of highly shared sequence variants was considered likely to be a technical artifact of the sequencing pipeline. Because some donors lacked HLA typing at each locus, the association tests relied only on the typed subset.

Trimming removed 3 bases from V and 4 bases from J, leaving 16 bases between the germline ends. Reading from cysteine to phenylalanine, the CDR3 counts 15 amino acids. The DNA shown is the 45-base CDR3, in frame from base 1. Reading the germline V gene gives CDR1 SGHDT and CDR2 YYEEEE. The receptor was derived from a woman between 18 and 29 years old in good health and CMV-seronegative. The V and J segments used are TRBV5-6 and TRBJ1-1; tentative D gene TRBD1, with 5 bases matching. The sequencing sample was made of PBMCs. The DNA is TGTGCCAGCAGCTGGAGGACGCCGGGGGGCACTGAAGCTTTCTTT. Its translation is CASSWRTPGGTEAFF.